The sequence of this T cell receptor beta chain was determined in a study of cytomegalovirus exposure and HLA in healthy donors. General study points: CMV serostatus was the only recorded immune exposure for donors. Presence/absence analyses assumed roughly uniform sequencing depth across donors. The number of N-insertions in an Asian-associated ancestry cluster was reportedly below the approximately 690-donor mean in a later analysis. The study recorded 160 or so TCR beta chains that were cytomegalovirus-associated.

This clone has only one observation. Its antigen is currently unknown. The PCR ran on 60 Vbeta and 13 Jbeta primers. The data were produced by immunoSEQ multiplex PCR, yet TCRdb's version contains in-frame clones alone and is incomplete. The sample records roughly 140,000 clones, about 64% being singletons. Specimen: PBMCs. The receptor was isolated from a woman in her sixties or seventies in good health and CMV-seropositive.

Here the CDR3 reads CASTGQGSGANVLTF. CDR3 in DNA: TGTGCCAGTACCGGCCAGGGGTCTGGGGCCAACGTCCTGACTTTC. The rearrangement uses TRBV19 and TRBJ2-6; possible D gene TRBD1, 6 bases. V lost 7 bases to trimming and J lost 1 base, with 11 bases between them. This CDR3 comprises 15 residues. Germline CDR1 LNHDA, CDR2 SQIVND (reference sequence). Based on the CDR3 plus reference TRBV19 and TRBJ2-6, the full variable domain is DGGITQSPKYLFRKEGQNVTLSCEQNLNHDAMYWYRQDPGQGLRLIYYSQIVNDFQKGDIAEGYSVSREKKESFPLTVTSAQKNPTAFYLCASTGQGSGANVLTFGAGSRLTVL.